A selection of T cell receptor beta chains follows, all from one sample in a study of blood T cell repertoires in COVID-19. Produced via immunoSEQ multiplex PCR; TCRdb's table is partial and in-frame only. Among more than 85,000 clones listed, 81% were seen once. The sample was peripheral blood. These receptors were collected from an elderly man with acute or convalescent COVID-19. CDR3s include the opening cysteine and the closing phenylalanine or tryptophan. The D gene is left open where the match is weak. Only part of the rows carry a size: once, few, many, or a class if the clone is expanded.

CASSSQPNEKLFF,TGTGCCAGCAGCTCACAGCCTAATGAAAAACTGTTTTTT,TRBJ1-4,NA,TRBV5-4,NA
CASSLGTSGSGTGELFF,TGCGCCAGCAGCTTGGGAACTAGCGGGAGTGGCACCGGGGAGCTGTTTTTT,TRBJ2-2,few,TRBV5-1,TRBD2
CASSRMGHPNTGELFF,TGTGCCAGCAGCCGCATGGGACACCCGAACACCGGGGAGCTGTTTTTT,TRBJ2-2,NA,TRBV5-6,NA
CADAWTASSYEQYF,TGTGCCGACGCGTGGACAGCATCCTCCTACGAGCAGTACTTC,TRBJ2-7,once,TRBV2,NA
CASSDRVPPYEQYF,TGTGCCAGCAGTGACAGGGTCCCACCTTACGAGCAGTACTTC,TRBJ2-7,NA,TRBV2,NA
CASSQGLAGSTDTQYF,TGTGCCAGCAGCCAAGGACTAGCGGGGAGCACAGATACGCAGTATTTT,TRBJ2-3,NA,TRBV3-1/TRBV3-2,TRBD2
CASSQAGTRRSSNGYTF,TGCGCCAGCAGCCAAGCCGGGACACGCAGATCCTCTAATGGCTACACCTTC,TRBJ1-2,NA,TRBV4-1,NA
CASSSQGIRTYNEQFF,TGCGCCAGCAGCTCCCAGGGAATAAGGACCTACAATGAGCAGTTCTTC,TRBJ2-1,NA,TRBV5-1,NA
CASSSQGLAGNEQYF,TGTGCCAGCAGTTCACAGGGACTAGCGGGGAACGAGCAGTACTTC,TRBJ2-7,NA,TRBV2,TRBD2
CASSESRGLAYGYTF,TGTGCCAGCAGTGAATCCAGGGGCTTGGCCTATGGCTACACCTTC,TRBJ1-2,NA,TRBV25-1,NA